This TCR beta chain was identified during a study of CD8 T cells in Susac syndrome (dated by TCRdb to about 2019). Notes on the research overall: Repertoire sequencing was used to test whether CD8+ T cell activation and differentiation in Susac syndrome was antigen driven. CD8+ T cell repertoire clonality was compared between more than ten healthy donors, some 14 Susac syndrome patients and around 16 multiple sclerosis patients.

Reading from cysteine to phenylalanine, the CDR3 counts 13 amino acids. The sequence is cut down to CDR3 DNA, 39 bases in frame from base 1. The V and J ends are trimmed by 6 bases and 2 bases, leaving 11 bases between them. CDR1 and CDR2, per the germline V gene, are SNHLY and FYNNEI. RNA was extracted with the RNeasy kit and about 0.5 to 1 ug was reverse transcribed using random hexamers. The immunoSEQ multiplex PCR assay, which covers 54 Vbeta and 13 Jbeta segments, was used to amplify TCR beta CDR3 regions. Bias from PCR amplification was corrected by using a synthetic template baseline for primer optimization and for computational correction. In the authors' own workflow: Only productive sequences were kept, with reads annotated to V, D and J genes according to IMGT and analyzed in immunoSEQ Analyzer. Clonality was computed as one minus Shannon entropy normalized by log2 of the number of productive unique sequences. Public and private clones were assessed among the 100 most prevalent clones of each patient and control. Clones were defined as Susac-specific when absent from the healthy and MS cohorts, from approximately 970 published viral clones and from other ImmuneACCESS disease sequences. TCRdb's own reprocessing of the public reads used fastp at Q25 and MiXCR and kept productive beta chains. Rows are combined by CDR3 protein, so each entry shows the most common genes and DNA. TCRdb, not the authors, supplied the V and J calls. In this sample the table shows about 100,000 distinct CDR3 sequences, over 80% of which occur a single time. The ten top clones hold 0.3% to 0.4% of the sample.

Findings and caveats that apply to the study as a whole: The number of individuals in the TCR sequencing and HLA analysis was recognized as being relatively small.

Peripheral blood CD8+ and CD4+ T cells from healthy donors, Susac syndrome patients and multiple sclerosis patients were profiled by high-throughput TCR beta sequencing. The healthy donors served as controls matched for age and sex. Bulk CD8+ and CD4+ T cells were purified by magnetic negative isolation, whereas CD8+ TEMRA cells were enriched by FACS. Blood was collected in EDTA tubes and processed within 24 hours, with PBMCs isolated through density gradient centrifugation. PBMCs intended for TCR sequencing were cryopreserved in liquid nitrogen and were subsequently thawed in a 37 degrees C water bath. The sorted or isolated CD4+, CD8+ and CD8+ TEMRA cells had a purity of 90% or higher. Comment on this clonotype: This receptor's antigen is unknown. No base qualities exist here, and no much larger clone lies one base off it.

The TCR sequence derives from a human donor in good health. The sample was CD8+ T cells from PBMCs. Rearrangement joined TRBV2 to TRBJ2-7, with an unclear D gene assignment. This receptor has the CDR3 CASRPPGAYEQYF. DNA sequence: TGTGCCAGCAGGCCCCCCGGTGCCTACGAGCAGTACTTC.